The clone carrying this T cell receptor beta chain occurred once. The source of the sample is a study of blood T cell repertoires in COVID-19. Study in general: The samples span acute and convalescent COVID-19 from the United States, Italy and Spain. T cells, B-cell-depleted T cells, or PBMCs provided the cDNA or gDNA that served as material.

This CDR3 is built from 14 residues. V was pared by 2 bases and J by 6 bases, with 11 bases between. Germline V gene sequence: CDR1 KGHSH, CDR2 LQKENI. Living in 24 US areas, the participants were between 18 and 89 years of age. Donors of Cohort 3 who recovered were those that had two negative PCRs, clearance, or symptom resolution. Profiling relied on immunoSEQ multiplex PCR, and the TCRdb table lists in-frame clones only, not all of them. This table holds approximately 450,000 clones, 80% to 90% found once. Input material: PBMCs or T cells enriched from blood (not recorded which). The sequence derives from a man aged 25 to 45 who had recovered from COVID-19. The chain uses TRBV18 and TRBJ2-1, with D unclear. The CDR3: CASSPNIYSNEQFF. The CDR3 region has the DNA TGTGCCAGCTCACCAAATATTTACAGCAATGAGCAGTTCTTC.